These 28 T cell receptor beta chains came from one sample sequenced in a study of T cell responses to AZD1222 COVID-19 vaccine. Clones were read by immunoSEQ multiplex PCR, and TCRdb kept only the in-frame ones, dropping some. The table lists around 90,000 clones, roughly 85% of them singletons. Specimen: peripheral blood, collected on day 0 of AZD1222 vaccination. These receptors all stem from an adult in good health.

The genes are TRBV6-5 and TRBJ2-5; TRBD1 might be the D (5 bases). CDR1 MNHEY and CDR2 SVGAGI come from the germline V gene. The V end lost 4 bases, the J end lost 5 bases, and 11 bases lay between the germline ends. The CDR3 consists of 13 residues. CDR3 coding DNA: TGTGCCAGCAGTTCATCAGGGCTGGAGACCCAGTACTTC. As protein: CASSSSGLETQYF.

The V and J genes are TRBV6-5 and TRBJ1-3; D ambiguous. V gave up 3 bases and J gave up 0 bases, with 6 bases separating them. This CDR3 comprises 14 residues. The V gene's germline CDR1 is MNHEY and CDR2 SVGAGI. Here the CDR3 reads CASSYYNSGNTIYF. CDR3 coding DNA: TGTGCCAGCAGTTATTATAACTCTGGAAACACCATATATTTT.

The genes are TRBV9 and TRBJ2-7; 8 bases are a match to TRBD1. Germline-derived CDR1 and CDR2 are SGDLS and YYNGEE. Trimming took 0 bases from V and 2 from J; bases not matched to a gene: 4. The CDR3 has 15 amino acids. The CDR3 loop reads CASSVEDRAAYEQYF. The CDR3 coding sequence is TGTGCCAGCAGCGTAGAGGACAGGGCAGCCTACGAGCAGTACTTC.

The chain combines TRBV30 with TRBJ2-7; 7 bases line up with TRBD1. V was clipped by 0 bases and J by 4 bases; unmatched bases: 6. CDR1 is GTSNPN and CDR2 is SVGIG in the germline V gene (reference sequence). The CDR3 length is 14 residues. The CDR3 DNA is TGTGCCTGGAGTGTACTAGGGGGCCAATACGAGCAGTACTTC. This gives the protein CAWSVLGGQYEQYF. Full variable domain (outside the CDR3, taken from reference TRBV30 and TRBJ2-7): SQTIHQWPATLVQPVGSPLSLECTVEGTSNPNLYWYRQAAGRGLQLLFYSVGIGQISSEVPQNLSASRPQDRQFILSSKKLLLSDSGFYLCAWSVLGGQYEQYFGPGTRLTVT.

This chain connects TRBV24-1 to TRBJ2-5, with D possibly being TRBD1 or TRBD2 (6 bases each). Between the trimmed V and J ends, which lost 5 bases and 5 bases, there was a span of 11 bases. The CDR3 sequence is 13 residues long. The germline V gene has CDR1 KGHDR and CDR2 SFDVKD. The CDR3 loop is CATSAGAVETQYF. CDR3 nucleotides: TGTGCCACCAGTGCGGGGGCGGTGGAGACCCAGTACTTC.

J is TRBJ2-3 and V is TRBV2; D is ambiguous. The CDR3 length is 11 residues. V was cut by 4 bases and J by 2 bases, with 1 base left in between. Germline V CDR1 and CDR2: SNHLY, FYNNEI. Here the CDR3 reads CASSVTDTQYF. CDR3 DNA sequence: TGTGCCAGCAGTGTCACAGATACGCAGTATTTT.

CDR3 region: CSVAPGGANTGELFF. The DNA of the CDR3 is TGCAGCGTTGCCCCGGGGGGCGCGAACACCGGGGAGCTGTTTTTT. The V and J genes are TRBV29-1 and TRBJ2-2; D is possibly TRBD2 (7 bases). The CDR3 has 15 residues. The V end lost 4 bases, the J end lost 0 bases, and 12 bases lay between the germline ends. Germline V gene sequence: CDR1 SQVTM, CDR2 ANQGSEA.

The chain carries TRBV2 and TRBJ2-5, with 9 bases fitting TRBD2. Germline trimming cut 4 bases from V and 4 bases from J; bases unmatched to any gene: 7. The length of the CDR3 is 15 residues. The germline V gene encodes CDR1 SNHLY and CDR2 FYNNEI. In nucleotides, the CDR3 is TGTGCCAGCAGTGGCGCTAGCGGGATGACAGAGACCCAGTACTTC. Amino acid sequence: CASSGASGMTETQYF. Looking up the rest from reference TRBV2 and TRBJ2-5 gives the full variable domain: EPEVTQTPSHQVTQMGQEVILRCVPISNHLYFYWYRQILGQKVEFLVSFYNNEISEKSEIFDDQFSVERPDGSNFTLKIRSTKLEDSAMYFCASSGASGMTETQYFGPGTRLLVL.

CDR3 nucleotide sequence: TGTGCCAGCAGAGATGACTGGAACTATGGCTACACCTTC. Its translation is CASRDDWNYGYTF. The gene calls are TRBV6-5 and TRBJ1-2; D not resolved. Germline CDR1 is MNHEY and CDR2 is SVGAGI. CDR3 length equals 13 residues. Trimming shortened V by 6 bases and J by 2 bases, and 10 bases separated the two germline ends.

This clone came up a few times. V gene TRBV7-2 combines with J gene TRBJ1-5; possible D gene TRBD1, 5 bases. This CDR3 region has 15 residues. V lost 5 bases, J lost 2 bases, and 13 bases lay in between. Germline V CDR1 and CDR2: SGHTA, FQGNSA. The CDR3 loop reads CASSQGLGGNQPQHF. CDR3 nucleotide sequence: TGTGCCAGCAGCCAGGGCCTAGGTGGCAATCAGCCCCAGCATTTT.

About this clone: The sample has other DNA sequences that encode this CDR3 too. The chain links TRBV6-5 to TRBJ2-2, with D possibly called TRBD1 or TRBD2 (6 bases each). This CDR3 region has 15 residues. V shed 3 bases and J shed 2 bases, with 10 bases lying between them. From germline, CDR1 is MNHEY and CDR2 SVGAGI. The CDR3 DNA sequence: TGTGCCAGCAGTTATTGGGGGGCCAACACCGGGGAGCTGTTTTTT. This translates into CASSYWGANTGELFF.

This sequence joins TRBV7-2 and TRBJ2-3; the D is unclear. The V and J ends lost 0 bases and 0 bases respectively, with 4 bases between them. The CDR3 covers 14 residues. Germline CDR1 is SGHTA and CDR2 is FQGNSA. Written as DNA, the CDR3 is TGTGCCAGCAGCTTAGCGTCCAGCACAGATACGCAGTATTTT. Residues: CASSLASSTDTQYF.

The V and J genes are TRBV27 and TRBJ2-7; 8 bases line up with TRBD2. This CDR3 region has 13 residues. Germline CDR1 reads MNHEY; CDR2 reads SMNVEV (reference sequence). J was trimmed by 0 bases and V by 8 bases; bases with no gene match: 3. As DNA, the CDR3 is TGTGCCAGCTCCAGCGGGAGCTCCTACGAGCAGTACTTC. This translates into CASSSGSSYEQYF.

The V gene is TRBV11-3, the J gene TRBJ2-1, with TRBD2 matching over 12 bases. The CDR3 is 15 amino acids. Unmatched junction bases numbered 6, after V lost 4 bases and J lost 8 bases. Germline V gene lookup returns CDR1 SGHNT and CDR2 YENEEA. The CDR3 spells CASSSTSGSIDEQFF. The CDR3 DNA reads as TGTGCCAGCAGCTCGACTAGCGGGAGTATCGATGAGCAGTTCTTC.

The V call is TRBV10-2, the J call TRBJ2-7; D unclear. V was shortened by 4 bases and J by 3 bases, with 7 bases between the two germline ends. Per germline, CDR1 WSHSY and CDR2 SAAADI. This CDR3 has 12 amino acids. This CDR3 is CASSVVHYEQYF. The CDR3 DNA reads as TGCGCCAGCAGTGTCGTTCACTACGAGCAGTACTTC.

The chain has TRBV27 and TRBJ1-2; D is unresolved. Germline CDR1 is MNHEY and CDR2 is SMNVEV (reference sequence). Trimming shortened V by 0 bases and J by 7 bases, and 12 bases separated the two germline ends. The CDR3 length is 14 residues. The CDR3 sequence is CASSLSTNPAGYTF. In nucleotides, the CDR3 is TGTGCCAGCAGTTTATCGACAAATCCGGCTGGCTACACCTTC.

The chain joins TRBV11-3 to TRBJ2-1; 9 nucleotides match TRBD2. The CDR3 totals 15 residues. V shed 4 bases and J 7 bases; nucleotides not matched to a gene: 8. Per the germline V gene, CDR1 is SGHNT and CDR2 is YENEEA. CDR3 sequence reads: CASSSYSGGDNEQFF. In nucleotides, the CDR3 is TGTGCCAGCAGCTCATATAGCGGGGGAGATAATGAGCAGTTCTTC. Supplemented by reference TRBV11-3 and TRBJ2-1, the full variable domain reads EAGVVQSPRYKIIEKKQPVAFWCNPISGHNTLYWYLQNLGQGPELLIRYENEEAVDDSQLPKDRFSAERLKGVDSTLKIQPAELGDSAVYLCASSSYSGGDNEQFFGPGTRLTVL.

The gene calls are TRBV6-2 or TRBV6-3 and TRBJ2-3, with 7 bases lining up with TRBD1. CDR1 and CDR2 (germline): MNHEY, SVGEGT. The CDR3 sequence is 14 residues long. V dropped 6 bases and J dropped 0; count of bases not matched to a gene: 3. This CDR3 is CASSTGQSTDTQYF. DNA for the CDR3: TGTGCCAGCAGCACGGGACAGAGCACAGATACGCAGTATTTT.

V and J are TRBV10-3 and TRBJ1-5; D is perhaps TRBD1 (5 bases). The CDR3 is 13 amino acids. The V gene's germline CDR1 is ENHRY and CDR2 SYGVKD. The V gene lost 9 bases and the J gene lost 2 bases, with 11 bases spanning the gap. Here the CDR3 DNA reads TGTGCCATAAATAGGGACGGCAATCAGCCCCAGCATTTT. This encodes CAINRDGNQPQHF.

The genes are TRBV27 and TRBJ1-2; 9 nucleotides line up with TRBD1. V gave up 6 bases and J gave up 6 bases; unmatched junction bases: 11. The CDR3 sequence is 15 residues long. In germline, CDR1 is MNHEY, CDR2 SMNVEV (reference sequence). This CDR3 is CASSFGTGRRNGYTF. The CDR3 nucleotides are TGTGCCAGCAGCTTCGGGACAGGGCGTCGGAATGGCTACACCTTC.

The gene calls are TRBV18 and TRBJ1-1, with D possibly being TRBD1 (6 bases). Germline V gives CDR1 KGHSH, CDR2 LQKENI. This CDR3 region has 13 residues. V dropped 3 bases and J dropped 3 bases, with 8 bases sitting between them. DNA of the CDR3: TGTGCCAGCTCACCCAGGGGAGACACTGAAGCTTTCTTT. Its translation: CASSPRGDTEAFF.

The chain uses TRBV6-5 and TRBJ1-4, with D unresolved. The CDR3 is made up of 15 amino acids. CDR1 and CDR2 (germline): MNHEY, SVGAGI. Trimming removed 6 bases from V and 2 bases from J, with 13 bases in between. This chain's CDR3 is CASSPSPGTNEKLFF. For the CDR3, the DNA is TGTGCCAGCAGCCCATCGCCGGGTACTAATGAAAAACTGTTTTTT.

In DNA form, the CDR3 reads TGCGCCAGCAGCCAAAGTAACACCGGGGAGCTGTTTTTT. Amino acid sequence: CASSQSNTGELFF. V usage is TRBV4-1 and J usage is TRBJ2-2; no definite D call. This CDR3 has 13 residues. V lost 2 bases, J lost 2 bases, and 3 bases lay in between. Germline V CDR1 and CDR2: MGHRA, YSYEKL.

The V call is TRBV12-3 or TRBV12-4, the J call TRBJ2-3, with 7 bases lining up with TRBD1. V lost 6 bases, J lost 6 bases, and 6 bases stayed unmatched. The CDR3 consists of 13 residues. This chain's CDR3 is CASRDRVGDTQYF. The DNA of the CDR3 is TGTGCCAGCAGAGACAGGGTTGGCGATACGCAGTATTTT.

V usage is TRBV15 and J usage is TRBJ2-7; D possibly corresponds to TRBD1 (6 bases). Germline-derived CDR1 and CDR2 are LNHNV and YYDKDF (reference sequence). This CDR3 has 19 amino acids. V lost 0 bases and J 2 bases, leaving 23 bases between the germline ends. CDR3 sequence (DNA): TGTGCCACCAGCAGAGATGGGGGTCCAGACAGGCCGGTGGCCTACGAGCAGTACTTC. This gives the protein CATSRDGGPDRPVAYEQYF.

The V and J genes are TRBV15 and TRBJ2-7; 7 nucleotides line up with TRBD1. The J segment lost 2 bases and the V segment lost 0 bases, leaving 4 bases of the junction unmatched. The CDR3 consists of 15 residues. Germline loops: CDR1 LNHNV, CDR2 YYDKDF (reference sequence). The CDR3 coding sequence is TGTGCCACCAGCAGAGATCGGGGACAGACCTACGAGCAGTACTTC. Translation: CATSRDRGQTYEQYF.

The genes are TRBV25-1 and TRBJ2-3; 8 bases map to TRBD2. The V and J ends lost 2 bases and 2 bases, in that order; junction bases with no gene match: 6. Germline CDR1 reads MGHDK; CDR2 reads SYGVNS. The CDR3 sequence is 16 residues long. CDR3: CASSEGLAGYTDTQYF. For the CDR3, the DNA is TGTGCCAGCAGTGAAGGGTTAGCGGGGTACACAGATACGCAGTATTTT.

This clone has only a few counts. This chain connects TRBV9 to TRBJ2-1; D gene ambiguous. This CDR3 is 14 amino acids long. Per germline, CDR1 SGDLS and CDR2 YYNGEE. V lost 0 bases to trimming and J lost 8 bases, with 12 bases between them. This CDR3 reads CASSVVGSIHEQFF. CDR3 DNA sequence: TGTGCCAGCAGCGTAGTTGGCAGCATCCATGAGCAGTTCTTC.